The 20 T cell receptor beta chains below all came from one sample that was sequenced in a study of post-analysis software for immune sequencing data. Unique molecular identifiers were built into the TCR beta cDNA libraries. TCRdb called the PCR reads again in MiXCR, with one record for every CDR3 protein. The sample shows more than 450,000 distinct CDR3 sequences, 34% of them seen only once. Whole-study results and caveats: Relative to controls, patients had five TRBV segments at higher frequency, with TRBV5-6, TRBV5-1 and TRBV20-1 among these.

Their antigen targets remain unknown. The sample was blood. The receptors come from a girl aged 2-17 years with multiple sclerosis.

The CDR3 sequence is CATADGGIAKNIQYF. CDR3 in DNA: TGTGCCACCGCAGATGGGGGGATAGCCAAAAACATTCAGTACTTC. This rearrangement joins TRBV12-3 or TRBV12-4 to TRBJ2-4; tentative D call: TRBD2 (6 bases). V was cut by 10 bases and J by 0 bases, with 16 bases left in between. CDR3 length: 15 amino acids.

The genes are TRBV6-5 and TRBJ1-5; 9 nucleotides line up with TRBD1. CDR3 size: 16 residues. V lost 6 bases and J lost 0; bases outside the gene matches: 6. In germline, CDR1 is MNHEY, CDR2 SVGAGI. For the CDR3, the DNA is TGTGCCAGCAGCTCGATGACAGGGGGTAGCAATCAGCCCCAGCATTTT. It yields the protein CASSSMTGGSNQPQHF.

This clonotype showed up just a few times. The CDR3 sequence: CASSARQGRVETQYF. CDR3 coding DNA: TGCGCCAGCAGCGCTAGACAGGGACGGGTGGAGACCCAGTACTTC. J is TRBJ2-5 and V is TRBV5-1, with TRBD1 identical over 7 bases. From germline, CDR1 is SGHRS and CDR2 YFSETQ. V dropped 4 bases and J dropped 5; count of bases not matched to a gene: 11. There are 15 residues in the CDR3.

The chain joins TRBV5-1 to TRBJ1-2; D gene unclear. Germline V lookup: CDR1 SGHRS, CDR2 YFSETQ. This CDR3 contains 15 residues. Trimming took off 4 bases at V and 8 bases at J, with 21 bases between the two ends. CDR3 amino acids: CASSPEWGGREGYTF. The CDR3 bases are TGCGCCAGCAGCCCCGAGTGGGGAGGAAGAGAGGGCTACACCTTC.

The chain's CDR3 is CASSTQRGGYGYTF. In DNA form, the CDR3 reads TGTGCCAGCAGCACCCAGCGGGGCGGGTATGGCTACACCTTC. V is TRBV13 and J is TRBJ1-2, with D maybe TRBD1 (5 bases). This CDR3 has 14 residues. V lost 5 bases to trimming and J lost 5 bases, with 15 bases between them. CDR1 is PRHDT and CDR2 is FYEKMQ in the germline V gene (reference sequence). Full variable domain (outside the CDR3, taken from reference TRBV13 and TRBJ1-2): AAGVIQSPRHLIKEKRETATLKCYPIPRHDTVYWYQQGPGQDPQFLISFYEKMQSDKGSIPDRFSAQQFSDYHSELNMSSLELGDSALYFCASSTQRGGYGYTFGSGTRLTVV.

This clonotype was seen only a few times. The V call is TRBV7-2, the J call TRBJ1-1; D may be TRBD1 (5 bases). The CDR3 spans 14 residues. Trimming removed 4 bases from V and 4 bases from J, with 13 bases in between. CDR1 and CDR2 (germline): SGHTA, FQGNSA. The CDR3 coding sequence is TGTGCCAGCAGCTCCAATCAAGGGGTCACTGAAGCTTTCTTT. It encodes CASSSNQGVTEAFF.

This clonotype was seen more than once but under ten times. The V and J genes are TRBV5-8 and TRBJ2-5; 7 bases are shared with TRBD1. The germline V gene encodes CDR1 SGHTS and CDR2 YDEGEE. With 4 bases clipped from V and 4 bases from J, the junction kept 7 bases outside the gene matches. This CDR3 comprises 14 residues. In DNA form, the CDR3 reads TGTGCCAGCAGCCTACAGGGGTTGCCAGAGACCCAGTACTTC. This codes for CASSLQGLPETQYF.

V is TRBV6-2 or TRBV6-3 and J is TRBJ2-1, with TRBD2 matching over 8 bases. Germline values: CDR1 MNHEY, CDR2 SVGEGT. The CDR3 extends over 15 amino acids. J lost 6 bases, V lost 6 bases, and 10 bases had no gene match. For the CDR3, the DNA is TGTGCCAGCAGACCCGGGACTAGACCCCTCAATGAGCAGTTCTTC. Translated: CASRPGTRPLNEQFF.

This clonotype was picked up a small number of times. The junction departs from germline at one end; a sequencing error may be responsible. CDR3 sequence: CGVEGEAQQETQYF. CDR3 in DNA: TGCGGCGTTGAAGGGGAGGCACAACAAGAGACCCAGTACTTC. The V and J genes are TRBV29-1 and TRBJ2-5; the D gene is possibly TRBD2 (6 bases). The CDR3 is made up of 14 amino acids. Germline V gene lookup returns CDR1 SQVTM and CDR2 ANQGSEA.

Turning to this clonotype: The junction and the germline gene differ at one end; a read error may be behind it. The gene calls are TRBV6-5 and TRBJ1-1; D possibly corresponds to TRBD1 (6 bases). The CDR3 spans 21 residues. CDR1 MNHEY and CDR2 SVGAGI come from the germline V gene. CDR3 amino acids: CANSYWPPAVTPGHLNTEAFF. The CDR3 DNA sequence: TGTGCCAACAGTTATTGGCCTCCCGCGGTTACCCCGGGACACTTAAACACTGAAGCTTTCTTT.

This chain links TRBV7-2 with TRBJ2-5; TRBD2 aligns across 9 bases. The germline gives CDR1 SGHTA, CDR2 FQGNSA. Trimming at V came to 3 bases and at J to 2 bases, leaving 7 bases not matched to a gene. The length of the CDR3 is 16 residues. In nucleotides, the CDR3 is TGTGCCAGCAGCTTGGGACTAGCCTTCCTTCAAGAGACCCAGTACTTC. It specifies CASSLGLAFLQETQYF.

This chain links TRBV6-1 with TRBJ2-1, with D maybe TRBD1 (6 bases). CDR3 length: 16 amino acids. CDR1 MNHNS and CDR2 SASEGT come from the germline V gene. V shed 3 bases and J shed 1 base, with 13 bases lying between them. In nucleotides, the CDR3 is TGTGCCAGCAGTGATCCGACAGGTTTTTCCTACAATGAGCAGTTCTTC. Residues: CASSDPTGFSYNEQFF.

Worth noting for this clonotype: Relative to the germline gene, one junction end is altered; a read error may explain this. The gene calls are TRBV27 and TRBJ2-7; TRBD1 matches at 10 bases. Germline V gene lookup returns CDR1 MNHEY and CDR2 SMNVEV (reference sequence). This CDR3 is 16 amino acids long. The CDR3 nucleotides read TGTGTCAGCAGTTTGGGGGGACAGGGGTTCTCCTACGAGCAGTACTTC. Protein: CVSSLGGQGFSYEQYF.

The chain employs TRBV3-1 and TRBJ1-4, with D possibly TRBD1 on 5 matching bases. CDR1 and CDR2 from the germline V gene are LGHDT and YNNKEL (reference sequence). Trimming pared 0 bases from V and 3 bases from J, leaving 8 bases between. This CDR3 is 15 amino acids long. The CDR3 protein is CASSQEGGANEKLFF. The CDR3 region has the DNA TGTGCCAGCAGCCAAGAAGGAGGGGCTAATGAAAAACTGTTTTTT. The whole variable domain, remainder taken from reference TRBV3-1 and TRBJ1-4, is DTAVSQTPKYLVTQMGNDKSIKCEQNLGHDTMYWYKQDSKKFLKIMFSYNNKELIINETVPNRFSPKSPDKAHLNLHINSLELGDSAVYFCASSQEGGANEKLFFGSGTQLSVL.

The V and J genes are TRBV5-5 and TRBJ1-5; D is possibly TRBD1 (5 bases). The CDR3 totals 16 residues. V was pared by 0 bases and J by 6 bases, with 16 bases between. Germline CDR1 SGHKS, CDR2 YYEKEE (reference sequence). The CDR3 bases are TGTGCCAGCAGCTTGGAAGGTGGTCTGGGGGGTCAGCCCCAGCATTTT. Translating it yields CASSLEGGLGGQPQHF.

The CDR3 nucleotides are TGCAGTGCTAGAGAGGAGGTACAGATGGAGACCCAGTACTTC. Its protein product is CSAREEVQMETQYF. The V gene is TRBV20-1, the J gene TRBJ2-5; a possible D gene is TRBD2 (5 bases). Trimming removed 0 bases from V and 5 bases from J, with 13 bases in between. The CDR3 runs 14 residues. In germline, CDR1 is DFQATT, CDR2 SNEGSKA (reference sequence).

This clonotype was counted between two and nine times. The rearrangement joins TRBV20-1 to TRBJ2-5; D not certain. The CDR3 sequence is 13 residues long. Germline CDR1 reads DFQATT; CDR2 reads SNEGSKA (reference sequence). V dropped 5 bases and J dropped 5 bases, with 15 bases sitting between them. The CDR3 loop is CSAGSRVVETQYF. Here the CDR3 DNA reads TGCAGTGCTGGGTCCCGGGTTGTGGAGACCCAGTACTTC.

The CDR3 is CATSRDREADNEQFF. The CDR3 DNA reads TGTGCCACCAGCAGAGACCGCGAGGCCGACAATGAGCAGTTCTTC. The rearrangement joins TRBV15 to TRBJ2-1; D remains unclear. The germline V gene encodes CDR1 LNHNV and CDR2 YYDKDF (reference sequence). The CDR3 is made up of 15 amino acids. V was clipped by 0 bases and J by 5 bases, with 11 bases between them.

The chain recombines TRBV10-2 with TRBJ2-7, with D possibly TRBD2 on 5 matching bases. This CDR3 spans 15 amino acids. The germline gives CDR1 WSHSY, CDR2 SAAADI. Trimming shortened V by 2 bases and J by 1 base, and 12 bases separated the two germline ends. CDR3 nucleotide sequence: TGCGCCAGCAGTGAGACTGCTAGAGGGTCCTACGAGCAGTACTTC. Translated: CASSETARGSYEQYF.

The rearrangement uses TRBV29-1 and TRBJ1-1, with a possible D match to TRBD1 (5 bases). With 1 base removed from V and 1 base from J, the gap between germline ends came to 7 bases. The V gene's germline CDR1 is SQVTM and CDR2 ANQGSEA. The CDR3 is 13 amino acids. The CDR3: CSVEGGANTEAFF. In DNA form, the CDR3 reads TGCAGCGTTGAAGGGGGCGCGAACACTGAAGCTTTCTTT.